Presented here are 19 T cell receptor beta chains from one specimen sequenced in a study of T cell responses to AZD1222 COVID-19 vaccine (dated by TCRdb to about 2021). The sample's time point label is to be understood as: baseline before first vaccination. Preparation of the library involved the immunoSEQ multiplex PCR assay. TCRdb limited this immuneACCESS table to in-frame rearrangements with V and J called. A share of clones is missing; checked studies link under half to unresolved V genes, and the rest is unexplained. This sample lists over 95,000 clones; approximately 90% were detected once. Together, the top ten hold roughly 4.5% of the sample. The sample here was peripheral blood, taken on day 0 of AZD1222 vaccination. The receptors were sampled from an adult in good health.

CDR3 loop: CASNPQAGVSPLHF. The DNA of the CDR3 is TGTGCCAGCAATCCGCAGGCAGGGGTATCACCCCTCCACTTT. The J gene is TRBJ1-6, the V gene TRBV6-6; possible D gene TRBD1, 6 bases. Germline V gene lookup returns CDR1 MNHNY and CDR2 SVGAGI (reference sequence). The CDR3 extends over 14 amino acids. With 7 bases removed from V and 10 bases from J, the gap between germline ends came to 17 bases.

With regard to this clone: At one end, the junction sequence differs from germline, possibly due to a read error. The chain couples TRBV6-1 to TRBJ1-1; D is perhaps TRBD1 (6 bases). This CDR3 comprises 12 residues. CDR1 and CDR2 from the germline V gene are MNHNS and SASEGT. The CDR3 sequence is CASSEAGTSPFF. CDR3 DNA sequence: TGTGCCAGCAGCGAAGCCGGGACAAGTCCTTTCTTT.

This clone was detected only once. The rearrangement joins TRBV7-9 to TRBJ1-1; TRBD1 aligns across 8 bases. Germline CDR1 SEHNR, CDR2 FQNEAQ (reference sequence). The CDR3 spans 15 residues. V trimming: 5 bases; J trimming: 3 bases; junction bases outside the gene matches: 8. The CDR3 coding sequence is TGTGCCAGCAGCCGCGGGGACAGGAGGGACACTGAAGCTTTCTTT. Translation: CASSRGDRRDTEAFF.

The V gene is TRBV3-1 (or the pseudogene TRBV3-2), the J gene TRBJ1-4; a possible D gene is TRBD1 (5 bases). This CDR3 spans 16 amino acids. The germline gives CDR1 LGHDT, CDR2 YNNKEL (reference sequence). The V end lost 5 bases, the J end lost 9 bases, and 22 bases lay between the germline ends. CDR3 in amino acids: CASSRGIRDVGKKLFF. For the CDR3, the DNA is TGTGCCAGCAGCAGGGGAATCAGGGACGTTGGTAAAAAACTGTTTTTT.

The chain employs TRBV10-3 and TRBJ2-2, with D unresolved. V shed 2 bases and J shed 6 bases, with 13 bases lying between them. The CDR3 runs 15 residues. Germline V gene data show CDR1 as ENHRY and CDR2 as SYGVKD. DNA of the CDR3: TGTGCCATCAGTGAGAAGGAGAGCCCGGCCGGGGAGCTGTTTTTT. It specifies CAISEKESPAGELFF.

V usage is TRBV6-2 or TRBV6-3 and J usage is TRBJ2-1; TRBD2 matches 8 bases. CDR3 length equals 16 residues. Germline V CDR1 and CDR2: MNHEY, SVGEGT. V lost 2 bases, J lost 3 bases, and 6 bases stayed unmatched. The CDR3 nucleotides read TGTGCCAGCAGTTACAAACCGGGGGGGGTCTACAATGAGCAGTTCTTC. This gives the protein CASSYKPGGVYNEQFF.

This chain connects TRBV14 to TRBJ1-4, with 7 bases that match TRBD1. The CDR3 spans 17 residues. Germline assignment: CDR1 SGHDN and CDR2 FVKESK. V lost 4 bases and J lost 7; bases outside the gene matches: 15. CDR3 bases: TGTGCCAGCAGCCCCTGGACAGGCCCCTCGTTGGGTGAAAAACTGTTTTTT. Translated, it gives CASSPWTGPSLGEKLFF. Drawing the rest from reference TRBV14 and TRBJ1-4, the complete variable domain is EAGVTQFPSHSVIEKGQTVTLRCDPISGHDNLYWYRRVMGKEIKFLLHFVKESKQDESGMPNNRFLAERTGGTYSTLKVQPAELEDSGVYFCASSPWTGPSLGEKLFFGSGTQLSVL.

The V call is TRBV7-7, the J call TRBJ1-5; the D gene is possibly TRBD1 (5 bases). The germline CDR1 and CDR2 sequences are SSHAT and FNYEAQ (reference sequence). Trimming removed 5 bases at V and 0 bases at J, with 17 bases between. The CDR3 contains 17 residues. The DNA of the CDR3 is TGTGCCAGCAGCCAAACGACAGCGAAGTCTAGCAATCAGCCCCAGCATTTT. Protein: CASSQTTAKSSNQPQHF. The full variable domain, in which reference TRBV7-7 and TRBJ1-5 provide the parts outside the CDR3, is GAGVSQSPRYKVTKRGQDVTLRCDPISSHATLYWYQQALGQGPEFLTYFNYEAQPDKSGLPSDRFSAERPEGSISTLTIQRTEQRDSAMYRCASSQTTAKSSNQPQHFGDGTRLSIL.

This clone appeared a few times. This same CDR3 is encoded by further DNA sequences in the sample. This rearrangement joins TRBV7-9 to TRBJ2-1; perhaps TRBD1 as D (6 bases). The V gene's germline CDR1 is SEHNR and CDR2 FQNEAQ (reference sequence). V was pared by 1 base and J by 9 bases, with 10 bases between. The CDR3 has 13 residues. Here the CDR3 reads CASSLGQVGEQFF. In DNA, the CDR3 is TGTGCCAGCAGCTTAGGACAGGTTGGTGAGCAGTTCTTC. The full variable domain, its missing parts supplied by reference TRBV7-9 and TRBJ2-1, is DTGVSQNPRHKITKRGQNVTFRCDPISEHNRLYWYRQTLGQGPEFLTYFQNEAQLEKSRLLSDRFSAERPKGSFSTLEIQRTEQGDSAMYLCASSLGQVGEQFFGPGTRLTVL.

The V and J genes are TRBV5-1 and TRBJ1-6; the D gene is possibly TRBD1 (6 bases). The V gene lost 0 bases and the J gene lost 10 bases, with 17 bases spanning the gap. CDR3 length: 16 amino acids. Germline V gene sequence: CDR1 SGHRS, CDR2 YFSETQ. The CDR3: CASSLGGSGASSPLHF. CDR3 bases: TGCGCCAGCAGCTTGGGCGGTTCAGGGGCCTCATCACCCCTCCACTTT.

CDR3 region: CASSQVRLGGRNYGYTF. The CDR3 DNA sequence: TGTGCCAGCAGCCAAGTACGCCTGGGAGGTCGTAACTATGGCTACACCTTC. V gene TRBV3-1 (or the pseudogene TRBV3-2) combines with J gene TRBJ1-2; no clear D. The germline CDR1 and CDR2 sequences are LGHDT and YNNKEL (reference sequence). V lost 1 base and J lost 1, with 16 bases in between. This CDR3 spans 17 amino acids.

This clone has more than one count but fewer than ten. CDR3 protein: CASSFWGRGSNQPQHF. The CDR3, as DNA: TGTGCCAGCAGTTTCTGGGGTCGAGGGAGCAATCAGCCCCAGCATTTT. The chain is built from TRBV27 and TRBJ1-5; D is ambiguous. The V and J ends lost 3 bases and 1 base respectively, with 13 bases between them. The germline V gene encodes CDR1 MNHEY and CDR2 SMNVEV (reference sequence). This CDR3 comprises 16 residues.

The chain joins TRBV9 to TRBJ2-2, with D unresolved. The CDR3 is 13 amino acids. Between the trimmed V and J ends, which lost 2 bases and 6 bases, there was a span of 8 bases. Germline values: CDR1 SGDLS, CDR2 YYNGEE. The CDR3 here is CASSVGSAGELFF. CDR3 nucleotides: TGTGCCAGCAGCGTGGGCTCGGCCGGGGAGCTGTTTTTT.

The J gene is TRBJ2-1, the V gene TRBV4-2; a possible D gene is TRBD2 (5 bases). V was shortened by 4 bases and J by 0 bases, with 16 bases between the two germline ends. The CDR3 consists of 17 residues. Germline V gene sequence: CDR1 LGHNA, CDR2 YNFKEQ. CDR3 sequence (DNA): TGTGCCAGCAGCCCTCTTTTCACGGGAAGCTCCTACAATGAGCAGTTCTTC. It translates to CASSPLFTGSSYNEQFF.

The V gene is TRBV6-2 or TRBV6-3, the J gene TRBJ2-4; TRBD2 aligns across 7 bases. CDR3 length: 18 residues. Germline loops: CDR1 MNHEY, CDR2 SVGEGT. V trimming: 0 bases; J trimming: 0 bases; junction bases outside the gene matches: 8. DNA of the CDR3: TGTGCCAGCAGTTACTCGACTAGCCGTGGACTAGCCAAAAACATTCAGTACTTC. This encodes CASSYSTSRGLAKNIQYF.

This chain links TRBV6-2 or TRBV6-3 with TRBJ1-2; 8 bases agree with TRBD1. Germline CDR1 and CDR2: MNHEY and SVGEGT. This CDR3 comprises 13 residues. Trimming at V came to 6 bases and at J to 8 bases, leaving 8 bases not matched to a gene. CDR3 in amino acids: CASSMGTGGGYTF. Here the CDR3 DNA reads TGTGCCAGCAGCATGGGGACAGGCGGCGGCTACACCTTC.

The chain is built from TRBV7-8 and TRBJ1-5; 7 nucleotides match TRBD1. The CDR3 covers 15 residues. V lost 5 bases and J lost 1; bases outside the gene matches: 5. From germline, CDR1 is SGHVS and CDR2 FQNEAQ. The CDR3 nucleotides are TGTGCCAGCAGCCAACAGACAGGGAGCAATCAGCCCCAGCATTTT. Translation: CASSQQTGSNQPQHF.

This chain links TRBV5-1 with TRBJ1-4, with D unclear. This CDR3 region has 15 residues. CDR1 and CDR2 from the germline V gene are SGHRS and YFSETQ. The V and J ends lost 0 bases and 0 bases respectively, with 6 bases between them. The CDR3 sequence: CASSLGQATNEKLFF. The CDR3 DNA sequence: TGCGCCAGCAGCTTGGGTCAGGCAACTAATGAAAAACTGTTTTTT.

The chain combines TRBV19 with TRBJ1-1; no firm D call. Germline CDR1 is LNHDA and CDR2 is SQIVND (reference sequence). CDR3 size: 14 residues. V was cut by 2 bases and J by 3 bases, with 10 bases left in between. The CDR3 bases are TGTGCCAGTAGTATAAGGCCCGGGGACACTGAAGCTTTCTTT. Amino acids: CASSIRPGDTEAFF.